The rows below give T cell receptor beta chains drawn from one sample of a study of blood T cell repertoires in COVID-19. Sequencing used immunoSEQ multiplex PCR; TCRdb keeps in-frame clones, though not all of them. Of under 200,000 clones detected, 70% to 90% appear once; the ten largest clones hold about 5%. Sequenced material: peripheral blood. All receptors come from an elderly woman with acute or convalescent COVID-19. The CDR3 runs from the conserved cysteine through the conserved F or W. D genes are given only for firm matches. For some rows the clone size is stated as once, few or many, or as a class when expanded; others skip it.

J | V | size | D | DNA | CDR3
TRBJ1-1 | TRBV5-1 | - | - | TGCGCCAGCAGCAACGAGGGAATGAACACTGAAGCTTTCTTT | CASSNEGMNTEAFF
TRBJ2-5 | TRBV3-1/TRBV3-2 | - | - | TGTGCCAGCAGCCACACCGGGAGCACCCAAGAGACCCAGTACTTC | CASSHTGSTQETQYF
TRBJ2-1 | TRBV7-2 | - | - | TGTGCCAGCAGCTTAGGGGGGAGCCCCAGGGGTGAGCAGTTCTTC | CASSLGGSPRGEQFF
TRBJ1-6 | TRBV7-3 | - | - | TGTGCCAGCAGCTACACAAATGTTTCACCCCTCCACTTT | CASSYTNVSPLHF
TRBJ2-7 | TRBV19 | - | TRBD1 | TGTGCCAGTAGGGGACAGGGTTACGAGCAGTACTTC | CASRGQGYEQYF
TRBJ2-2 | TRBV9 | once | TRBD2 | TGTGCCAGCAGCGTAGTCGGCAGGGAGGGCGGGGAGCTGTTTTTT | CASSVVGREGGELFF
TRBJ1-4 | TRBV12-5 | - | - | TGTGCTAGTGGTTCGGGAACAGGGTATGAAAAACTGTTTTTT | CASGSGTGYEKLFF
TRBJ2-2 | TRBV5-4 | - | TRBD2 | TGTGCCAGCAGCTTGGCGCCTAGCGGGAGTGCCACCGGGGAGCTGTTTTTT | CASSLAPSGSATGELFF
TRBJ2-7 | TRBV19 | - | TRBD2 | TGTGCCAGTAGCCGAACTAGCGGGAGTTTTTACGAGCAGTACTTC | CASSRTSGSFYEQYF
TRBJ2-7 | TRBV28 | - | - | TGTGCCAGCAGCCGCGCGGGCCTTACCTACGAGCAGTACTTC | CASSRAGLTYEQYF
TRBJ2-7 | TRBV28 | - | TRBD1 | TGTGCCAGCAGTTTTCGCGGGAGGACAGGGGGAAACTTC | CASSFRGRTGGNF
TRBJ2-3 | TRBV4-3 | - | TRBD1 | TGCGCCAGCAGCCGCTTGGGACAGGGATCAGATACGCAGTATTTT | CASSRLGQGSDTQYF
TRBJ2-7 | TRBV7-8 | - | TRBD2 | TGTGCCAGCAGCCCACGGGGGAAGCGGGACTCATCCTACGAGCAGTACTTC | CASSPRGKRDSSYEQYF
TRBJ2-5 | TRBV7-2 | - | TRBD1 | TGTGCCAGCAGTGGGCAGGGGGCGTTCCAAGAGACCCAGTACTTC | CASSGQGAFQETQYF
TRBJ1-1 | TRBV19 | - | TRBD1 | TGTGCCAGTAGTCCCCGGACAGGGTTAAACACTGAAGCTTTCTTT | CASSPRTGLNTEAFF
TRBJ1-2 | TRBV27 | once | TRBD1 | TGTGCCAGCAGTTCTTCCGGGACAGGCTTAGGCTACACCTTC | CASSSSGTGLGYTF
TRBJ2-7 | TRBV7-2 | - | - | TGTGCCAGCAGCTACATACTCGACAGCCCTTACGAGCAGTACTTC | CASSYILDSPYEQYF
TRBJ2-3 | TRBV24-1 | - | - | TGTGCCGTCCGGCCGGGACTCCATACTAGCACAGATACGCAGTATTTT | CAVRPGLHTSTDTQYF
TRBJ2-6 | TRBV19 | - | - | TGTGCCAGTAGTATAGTTCGGAGCCTGAGCTCTGGGGCCAACGTCCTGACTTTC | CASSIVRSLSSGANVLTF
TRBJ2-7 | TRBV4-3 | - | - | TGCGCCAGCAGCCAAGTTGGCGGACAGACCTACGAGCAGTACTTC | CASSQVGGQTYEQYF
TRBJ2-1 | TRBV30 | - | TRBD2 | TGTGCCTGGAGTGTAGGAAGCGGGAGAAGAAATGAGCAGTTCTTC | CAWSVGSGRRNEQFF
TRBJ2-2 | TRBV7-3 | once | - | TGTGCCAGCAGCCCCCAAGCCACCGGGGAGCTGTTTTTT | CASSPQATGELFF
TRBJ2-7 | TRBV7-2 | - | - | TGTGCCAGCAGCTTATCATACGAGCAGTACTTC | CASSLSYEQYF
TRBJ2-7 | TRBV2 | - | TRBD2 | TGTGCCAGCAGATGGACTAGCGGGAGGCCGGCCGAGCAGTACTTC | CASRWTSGRPAEQYF
TRBJ2-1 | TRBV18 | - | TRBD2 | TGTGCCAGCTCACCACTAGCTAGCGGGGGGAGCTCCTACAATGAGCAGTTCTTC | CASSPLASGGSSYNEQFF
TRBJ2-7 | TRBV27 | - | - | TGTGCCAGCAGTTTATACCCTGGACAGATATCCTACGAGCAGTACTTC | CASSLYPGQISYEQYF
TRBJ2-4 | TRBV6-5 | - | - | TGTGCCAGCAGGGGGGCCTCGTTCATTCAGTACTTC | CASRGASFIQYF
TRBJ2-1 | TRBV24-1 | - | TRBD1 | TGTGCCACCAGTGACCACGACAGGGGGTCCTACAATGAGCAGTTCTTC | CATSDHDRGSYNEQFF
TRBJ2-1 | TRBV11-2 | - | - | TGTGCCAGCAGCTATACTAGCTACAATGAGCAGTTCTTC | CASSYTSYNEQFF
TRBJ2-3 | TRBV30 | - | - | TGTGCCTGGAGATCAAGGGGTCGCACAGATACGCAGTATTTT | CAWRSRGRTDTQYF
TRBJ1-2 | TRBV3-1/TRBV3-2 | once | - | TGTGCCAGCAGCCAAGCAGGGAGGGGCTACACCTTC | CASSQAGRGYTF
TRBJ2-7 | TRBV5-1 | - | - | TGCGCCAGCAGCTTGGCTCCCGGGCTGGGAGGTTGGGAGCAGTACTTC | CASSLAPGLGGWEQYF
TRBJ2-1 | TRBV19 | - | - | TGTGCCAGTAGTATAGGGAGCGGGCCCTACAATGAGCAGTTCTTC | CASSIGSGPYNEQFF
TRBJ2-5 | TRBV18 | few | - | TGTGCCAGCTCCTGGGGGGAAGAGACCCAGTACTTC | CASSWGEETQYF
TRBJ2-7 | TRBV28 | - | TRBD1 | TGTGCCAGCAGTTTATTGGACAGGCAACCGTACTTC | CASSLLDRQPYF
TRBJ1-2 | TRBV19 | - | - | TGTGCCACCGAGCCCCCCTACGGGACAACTAACTATGGCTACACCTTC | CATEPPYGTTNYGYTF
TRBJ1-6 | TRBV5-1 | - | - | TGCGCCAGCAGCTTGGTGGAGAATTCACCCCTCCACTTT | CASSLVENSPLHF
TRBJ2-3 | TRBV4-3 | - | - | TGCGCCAGCAGCCTCCGACAGACAGATACGCAGTATTTT | CASSLRQTDTQYF
TRBJ2-5 | TRBV2 | - | - | TGTGCCAGCAGTGATCTGGAGTACCAAGAGACCCAGTACTTC | CASSDLEYQETQYF
TRBJ2-7 | TRBV28 | - | - | TGTGCCAGCAGTCGGTACTACGAGCAGTACTTC | CASSRYYEQYF
TRBJ1-1 | TRBV7-2 | - | - | TGTGCCAGCAGCTTAGTAAGGGCGGGGGGCTATGAAGCTTTCTTT | CASSLVRAGGYEAFF
TRBJ2-1 | TRBV9 | - | - | TGTGCCAGCAGCGTAGATGGACACCTAAATGAGCAGTTCTTC | CASSVDGHLNEQFF